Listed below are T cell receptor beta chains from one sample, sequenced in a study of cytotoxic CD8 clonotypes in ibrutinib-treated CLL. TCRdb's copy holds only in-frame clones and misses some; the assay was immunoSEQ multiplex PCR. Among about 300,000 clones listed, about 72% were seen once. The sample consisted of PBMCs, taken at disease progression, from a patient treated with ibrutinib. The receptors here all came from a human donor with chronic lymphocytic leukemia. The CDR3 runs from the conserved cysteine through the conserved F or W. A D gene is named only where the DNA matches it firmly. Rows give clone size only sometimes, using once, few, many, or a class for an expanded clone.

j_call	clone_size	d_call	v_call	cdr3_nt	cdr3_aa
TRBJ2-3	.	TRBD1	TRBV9	TGTGCCAGCAGCCCCCGACAGGGGAGCCTCAATACGCAGTATTTT	CASSPRQGSLNTQYF
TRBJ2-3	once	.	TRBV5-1	TGCGCCAGCAGCTTGTGGGTGACAGATACGCAGTATTTT	CASSLWVTDTQYF
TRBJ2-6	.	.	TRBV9	TGTGCCAGCAGCGTAGTGGGTTCTGGGGCCAACGTCCTGACTTTC	CASSVVGSGANVLTF
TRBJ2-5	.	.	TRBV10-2	TGCGCCAGCAGACCGACAGGGACTGGGACCCAGTACTTC	CASRPTGTGTQYF
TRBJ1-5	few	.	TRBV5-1	TGCGCCAGCAGCCTTCAGCCCCAGCATTTT	CASSLQPQHF
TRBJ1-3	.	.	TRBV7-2	TGTGCCAGCAGCCCATCAGGGAGCTCTGGAAACACCATATATTTT	CASSPSGSSGNTIYF
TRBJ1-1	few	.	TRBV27	TGTGCCAGCAGTTGGAGGGGATTAATGAACACTGAAGCTTTCTTT	CASSWRGLMNTEAFF
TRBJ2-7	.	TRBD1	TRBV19	TGTGCCAGTAGCCCCCGGACAGGATTACTCCCGAAGTGGTACTTC	CASSPRTGLLPKWYF
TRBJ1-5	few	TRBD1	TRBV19	TGTGCCAGTAGTCCTCGGACAGGGACGGGATCCCTGAAGCCCCAGCATTTT	CASSPRTGTGSLKPQHF
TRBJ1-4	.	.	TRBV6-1	TGTGCCAGCAGTGGAGGATCTTCAACTAATGAAAAACTGTTTTTT	CASSGGSSTNEKLFF
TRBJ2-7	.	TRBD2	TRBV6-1	TGTGCCAGCAGGGGAGCGGGGAGCTCCTACGAGCAGTACTTC	CASRGAGSSYEQYF
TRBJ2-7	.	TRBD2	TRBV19	TGTGCCACTCGAAGGCAGCGGGAGTCCTACGAGCAGTACTTC	CATRRQRESYEQYF
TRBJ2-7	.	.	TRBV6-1	TGTGCCAGCGAGCCGGGGGTAAGCTCCTACGAGCAGTACTTC	CASEPGVSSYEQYF
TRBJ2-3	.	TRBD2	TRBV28	TGTGCCAGCAGTCTCGGAACTAGCGGGAGGCGGACGGATACGCAGTATTTT	CASSLGTSGRRTDTQYF
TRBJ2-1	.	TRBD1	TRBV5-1	TGCGCCAGCAGCTTGGGGTCATGGACAGGGGGCAATGAGCAGTTCTTC	CASSLGSWTGGNEQFF
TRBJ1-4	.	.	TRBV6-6	TGTGCCAGCAGTCGCGGGCAGGGGAATGAAAAACTGTTTTTT	CASSRGQGNEKLFF
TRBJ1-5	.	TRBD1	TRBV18	TGTGCCAGCTCACAACAGGGGAAGCCCCAGCATTTT	CASSQQGKPQHF
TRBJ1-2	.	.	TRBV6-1	TGTGCCAGCAGTGGTTGGTCTTATGGCTACACCTTC	CASSGWSYGYTF
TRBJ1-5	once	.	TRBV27	TGTGCCAGCAGTAGGGGGGTTAGCAATCAGCCCCAGCATTTT	CASSRGVSNQPQHF
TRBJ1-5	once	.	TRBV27	TGTGCCAGCAGTTTATCGATCGCCGGGTTGTATGGCAATCAGCCCCAGCATTTT	CASSLSIAGLYGNQPQHF
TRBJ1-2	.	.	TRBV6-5	TGTGCCAGCAGCTTTCGGTCGGCAGGGAGAGGCTACACCTTC	CASSFRSAGRGYTF